Described below is a single TCR beta chain sequence and its context. CDR3 length equals 16 residues. Looked up from germline, CDR1 is MDHEN and CDR2 is SYDVKM. J gave up 3 bases and V 4 bases, and 7 bases lay outside the gene matches. Prior to thyroid surgery, none of the patients had received any treatment. TCRdb reprocessed the PCR reads via MiXCR. The sample lists 10,000 to 13,000 clones, 25% to 35% seen once, with more than 9% in the top ten. This sample stems from a study of metastatic and nonmetastatic thyroid tumors. The chain employs TRBV28 and TRBJ1-3; 9 bases match TRBD1. The receptor was derived from a male donor with papillary thyroid cancer or a benign thyroid nodule (not recorded which). Some clones in this sample may be carry-over from other donors' samples. Input material: tumor tissue. The CDR3 region has the DNA TGTGCCAGCAGTTCCCTGACAGGGGGTGGTGGAAACACCATATATTTT. Protein product: CASSSLTGGGGNTIYF. Full variable domain (rest looked up from reference TRBV28 and TRBJ1-3): DVKVTQSSRYLVKRTGEKVFLECVQDMDHENMFWYRQDPGLGLRLIYFSYDVKMKEKGDIPEGYSVSREKKERFSLILESASTNQTSMYLCASSSLTGGGGNTIYFGEGSWLTVV.